This T cell receptor beta chain was documented in a study of T cell repertoires in cytomegalovirus infection. Germline CDR1 and CDR2: SGHVS and FQNEAQ. V was shortened by 6 bases and J by 1 base, with 16 bases between the two germline ends. This CDR3 region has 16 residues. TCRdb re-derived calls from the reads in MiXCR, one entry per CDR3 protein. The table lists about a million distinct CDR3 sequences, around 30% of them singletons. This clonotype occurred many times. What it recognizes is unknown. Findings and caveats of the study: HLA-C-restricted TCR beta clonotypes specific for CMV led the ex vivo response.

The genes are TRBV7-8 and TRBJ2-1; D is possibly TRBD2 (6 bases). This specimen was cultured CD8+ T cells from PBMCs, taken from culture after CMV antigen stimulation. The sequence was obtained from a human donor in good health (CMV status not recorded). Some clones in this sample may be carry-over from other donors' samples. The CDR3 DNA follows: TGTGCCAGCAGTTTCCGGGACTTCGATTCCTACAATGAGCAGTTCTTC. It specifies CASSFRDFDSYNEQFF.